This T cell receptor (beta chain) was identified during a study of Graves' ophthalmopathy and Graves' hyperthyroidism. This CDR3 is 13 amino acids long. Looked up from germline, CDR1 is SGHRS and CDR2 is YFSETQ. V shed 4 bases, J shed 11 bases, and the junction held 5 bases outside the gene matches. Amplified material comprised TCR beta CDR3 regions derived from RNA transcripts. The workflow started with a first-round RT-PCR run with HTBI primers and then moved on to a second-round multiplex PCR. TCRdb reanalysed the multiplex PCR reads using MiXCR and keeps one entry per CDR3 protein. The sample shows under 20,000 distinct CDR3 sequences, roughly 46% of them seen only once.

The receptor's source is a woman aged 40 to 50 with stable Graves' hyperthyroidism. Sequencing was performed on peripheral blood. The chain carries TRBV5-1 and TRBJ1-6, with 8 bases identical to TRBD1. The CDR3 DNA reads TGCGCCAGCAGCCCGGGACAGGACGCACCCCTCCACTTT. Its protein product is CASSPGQDAPLHF.